These 6 T cell receptor beta chains were sequenced from one sample in a study of blood T cell repertoires in COVID-19. Profiled with immunoSEQ multiplex PCR; TCRdb holds only in-frame clones, not every one. The sample contains about 400,000 clones, around 84% of which appear only once. Material: peripheral blood. These receptor sequences come from a human donor in a cohort sampled during active COVID-19.

V is TRBV10-2 and J is TRBJ2-1; D not certain. This CDR3 contains 14 residues. Trimming pared 3 bases from V and 2 bases from J, leaving 8 bases between. Germline lookup yields CDR1 WSHSY and CDR2 SAAADI. The CDR3 here is CASSDSRAYNEQFF. CDR3 in DNA: TGCGCCAGCAGTGACTCCCGTGCCTACAATGAGCAGTTCTTC.

The V gene is TRBV28, the J gene TRBJ2-7; 7 nucleotides align to TRBD2. J gave up 0 bases and V 3 bases, and 5 bases lay outside the gene matches. Per the germline V gene, CDR1 is MDHEN and CDR2 is SYDVKM. The CDR3 loop spans 15 amino acids. The CDR3 sequence: CASSFGGDSSYEQYF. The DNA for the CDR3 is TGTGCCAGCAGTTTTGGGGGGGATAGCTCCTACGAGCAGTACTTC.

This clone showed up just once. The rearrangement links TRBV7-4 to TRBJ1-3; D unclear. The CDR3 runs to 19 residues. Germline CDR1 SGHVT, CDR2 SQSDAQ. Trimming stripped 4 bases from V and 2 bases from J, with 24 bases between. CDR3 sequence: CASSSMHGEGVCAGNTIYF. The CDR3 DNA sequence: TGTGCCAGCAGCTCCATGCACGGGGAGGGCGTTTGCGCTGGAAACACCATATATTTT. Variable domain in full (rest from reference TRBV7-4 and TRBJ1-3): GAGVSQSPRYKVAKRGRDVALRCDSISGHVTLYWYRQTLGQGSEVLTYSQSDAQRDKSGRPSGRFSAERPERSVSTLKIQRTEQGDSAVYLCASSSMHGEGVCAGNTIYFGEGSWLTVV.

This chain links TRBV20-1 with TRBJ2-7; 9 bases agree with TRBD1. The CDR3 totals 13 residues. V lost 3 bases to trimming and J lost 5 bases; unmatched junction nucleotides: 5. The germline gives CDR1 DFQATT, CDR2 SNEGSKA (reference sequence). The CDR3 here is CSASRTGVNEQYF. CDR3 nucleotides: TGCAGTGCTAGTCGGACAGGGGTCAACGAGCAGTACTTC.

This clone was observed once. This chain uses TRBV29-1 with TRBJ2-1; 11 bases agree with TRBD2. CDR3 length: 14 residues. Germline V CDR1 and CDR2: SQVTM, ANQGSEA. V gave up 4 bases and J gave up 6 bases; unmatched junction bases: 5. The CDR3: CSVGPSGRFNEQFF. The CDR3 nucleotides are TGCAGCGTTGGGCCTAGCGGGAGGTTCAATGAGCAGTTCTTC.

The chain employs TRBV5-4 and TRBJ1-2; D is unresolved. Germline V CDR1 and CDR2: SGHNT, YYREEE (reference sequence). The CDR3 has 13 amino acids. V lost 1 base, J lost 6 bases, and 10 bases lay in between. The CDR3 region is CASSLQATDGYTF. The CDR3 nucleotides read TGTGCCAGCAGCTTGCAGGCTACGGATGGCTACACCTTC.